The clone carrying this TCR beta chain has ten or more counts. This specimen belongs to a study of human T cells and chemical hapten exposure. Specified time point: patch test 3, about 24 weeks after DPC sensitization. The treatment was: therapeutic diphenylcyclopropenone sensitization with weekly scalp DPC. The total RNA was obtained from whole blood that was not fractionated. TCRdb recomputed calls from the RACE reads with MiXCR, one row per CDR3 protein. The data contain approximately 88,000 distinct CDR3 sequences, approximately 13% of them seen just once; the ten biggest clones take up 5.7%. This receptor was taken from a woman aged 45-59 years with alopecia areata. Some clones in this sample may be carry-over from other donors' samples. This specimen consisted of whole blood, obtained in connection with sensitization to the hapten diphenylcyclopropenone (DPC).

Here the CDR3 DNA reads TGTGCCAGCAGCTTCGTCCGGGCGGGACGGGGTACGCAGTATTTT. Amino acid sequence: CASSFVRAGRGTQYF. V is TRBV7-2 and J is TRBJ2-3; D may be TRBD2 (6 bases). Between the trimmed V and J ends, which lost 3 bases and 8 bases, there was a span of 18 bases. The CDR3 spans 15 residues. Germline CDR1 and CDR2: SGHTA and FQGNSA. The complete variable domain, with remaining parts taken from reference TRBV7-2 and TRBJ2-3, reads GAGVSQSPSNKVTEKGKDVELRCDPISGHTALYWYRQSLGQGLEFLIYFQGNSAPDKSGLPSDRFSAERTGGSVSTLTIQRTQQEDSAVYLCASSFVRAGRGTQYFGPGTRLTVL.